This T cell receptor beta chain was documented in a study of blood T cell repertoires in COVID-19. For the study at large: COVID-19 samples collected from the United States, Italy and Spain covered acute and convalescent phases. PBMCs, B-cell-depleted T cells, or T cells provided the cDNA or gDNA that made up the material.

Authors' analysis steps: Amplification with reference gene primers provided the estimates of nucleated cell counts. Using immunoSEQ multiplex PCR, the repertoire was profiled, and TCRdb retains in-frame clones only, with some absent. D and trimming were read from the DNA, whereas the V and J calls and clone size are those reported in that table. The sample holds under 300,000 clones; about 79% are singletons and the top ten take over 7.5%. V lost 3 bases, J lost 3 bases, and 4 bases stayed unmatched. Germline loops: CDR1 SGHRS, CDR2 YFSETQ. The CDR3 is 14 residues long. The chain links TRBV5-1 to TRBJ2-7; TRBD1 matches 9 bases. This clonotype originated in a woman aged 80 or over with acute or convalescent COVID-19. Specimen: peripheral blood. DNA for the CDR3: TGCGCCAGCAGCTCACCGGGACAGGGCTACGAGCAGTACTTC. It yields the protein CASSSPGQGYEQYF.